This T cell receptor (beta chain) was identified in a study of blood T cell repertoires in COVID-19. At the level of the study: COVID-19 samples from acute and convalescent phases originated in the United States, Italy and Spain. The cDNA or gDNA used as material had been derived from T cells, B-cell-depleted T cells, or PBMCs.

Authors' analysis steps: The assay estimated nucleated cells by amplifying reference gene primers. The table came from immunoSEQ multiplex PCR; TCRdb's copy has only in-frame clones and leaves some out. For V, J and clone size, that table is used; D and trimming come from the DNA. The table records 350,000 to 450,000 clones, 91% of them present only once. Participants' own reports of clinical history determined their cohort assignment. This clone was picked up one time. This CDR3 is 14 amino acids long. Germline CDR1 MNHEY, CDR2 SMNVEV (reference sequence). V was shortened by 6 bases and J by 5 bases, with 14 bases between the two germline ends.

The gene calls are TRBV27 and TRBJ1-5; TRBD1 might be the D (5 bases). The clonotype originates from a woman in her 40s who had been exposed to COVID-19. The sample comprised PBMCs or T cells enriched from blood (not recorded which). The CDR3 here is CASRPTAGYQPQHF. The CDR3 nucleotides are TGTGCCAGCAGACCGACAGCCGGCTATCAGCCCCAGCATTTT.